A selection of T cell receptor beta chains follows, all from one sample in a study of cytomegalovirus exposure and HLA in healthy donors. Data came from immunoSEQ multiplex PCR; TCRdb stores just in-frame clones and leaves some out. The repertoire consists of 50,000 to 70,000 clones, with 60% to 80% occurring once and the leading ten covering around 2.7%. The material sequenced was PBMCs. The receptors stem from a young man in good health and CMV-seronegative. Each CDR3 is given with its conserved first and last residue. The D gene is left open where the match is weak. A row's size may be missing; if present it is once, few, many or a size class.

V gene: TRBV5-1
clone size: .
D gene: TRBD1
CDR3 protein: CASSLEQGARETQYF

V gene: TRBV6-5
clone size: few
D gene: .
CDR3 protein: CASILYDNSPLHF

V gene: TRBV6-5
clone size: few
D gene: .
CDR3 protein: CASSYGGADEKLFF

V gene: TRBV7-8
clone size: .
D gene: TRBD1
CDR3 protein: CASSSRQGAYNEQFF

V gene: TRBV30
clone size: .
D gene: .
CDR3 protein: CAWSALNYTQYF

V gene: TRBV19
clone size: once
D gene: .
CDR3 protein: CASSPTQGSYEQYF

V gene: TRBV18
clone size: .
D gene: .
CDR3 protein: CASSPNSGETQYF

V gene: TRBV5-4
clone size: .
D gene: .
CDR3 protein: CASSPNVDRQETQYF

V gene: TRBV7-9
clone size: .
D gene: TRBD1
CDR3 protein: CASSPRQGPYEQYF

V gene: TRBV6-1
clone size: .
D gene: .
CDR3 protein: CASSEGTVYQETQYF

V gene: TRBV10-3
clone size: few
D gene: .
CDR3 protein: CAIREQGTLNTGELFF

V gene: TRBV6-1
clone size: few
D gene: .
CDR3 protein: CASSTRNTGELFF

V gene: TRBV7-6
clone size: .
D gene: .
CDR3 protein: CASSFAETNTGELFF

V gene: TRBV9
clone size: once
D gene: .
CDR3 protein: CASSVELAVGTQYF

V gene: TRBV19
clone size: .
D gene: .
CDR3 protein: CASSRERDEQYF

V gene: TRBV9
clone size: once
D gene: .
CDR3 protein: CASSVDPAGSLHF

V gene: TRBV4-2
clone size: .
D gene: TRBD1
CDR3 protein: CASSQDEQGGYNSPLHF

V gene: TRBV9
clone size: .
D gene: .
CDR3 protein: CASSVGSGTEAFF

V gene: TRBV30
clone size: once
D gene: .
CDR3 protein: CAWSSQTGVSYEQYF

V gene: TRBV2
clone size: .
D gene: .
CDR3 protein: CASSSDRHEKLFF

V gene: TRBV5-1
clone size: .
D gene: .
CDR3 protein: CASSFSTGLMNTEAFF

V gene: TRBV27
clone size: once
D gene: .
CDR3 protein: CASGIRGNQPQHF

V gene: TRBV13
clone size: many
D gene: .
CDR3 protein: CASSLGYKNTEAFF

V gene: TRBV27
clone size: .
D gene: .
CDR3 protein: CASRWGYQGPQHF

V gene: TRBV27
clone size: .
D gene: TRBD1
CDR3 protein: CASSPWDSNTEAFF

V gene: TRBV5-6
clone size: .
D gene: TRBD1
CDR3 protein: CASRHDRGRDSPLHF

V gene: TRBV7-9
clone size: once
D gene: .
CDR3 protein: CASSLGDTQPQHF

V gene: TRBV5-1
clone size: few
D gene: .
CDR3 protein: CASSLGGREEQYF

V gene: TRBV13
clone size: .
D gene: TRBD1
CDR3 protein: CASSLGTGSYNSPLHF

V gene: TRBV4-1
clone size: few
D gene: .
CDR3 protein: CASSPEERSGANVLTF

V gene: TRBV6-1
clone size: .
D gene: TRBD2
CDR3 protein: CASNRERGQETQYF

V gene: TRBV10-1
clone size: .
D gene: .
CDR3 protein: CASRTVNYGYTF

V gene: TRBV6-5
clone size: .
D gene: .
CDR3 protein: CATSPQGGYNEQFF

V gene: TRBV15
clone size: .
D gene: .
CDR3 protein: CATSRDGVFQETQYF

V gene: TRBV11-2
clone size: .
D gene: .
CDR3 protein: CASSLAFQIAGDYGYTF

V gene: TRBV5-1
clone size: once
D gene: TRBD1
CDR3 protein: CASSPAGTGNTEAFF

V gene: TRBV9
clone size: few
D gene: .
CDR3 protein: CASSPRRVDSPLHF

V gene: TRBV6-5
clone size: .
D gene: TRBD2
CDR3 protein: CASSPGGYNEQFF

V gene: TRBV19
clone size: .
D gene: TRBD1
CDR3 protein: CASRPGGGNQPQHF